Listed below are T cell receptor beta chains from one sample, sequenced in a study of cytomegalovirus exposure and HLA in healthy donors. Sequenced by immunoSEQ multiplex PCR; TCRdb stores in-frame clones only, minus some. This sample has 99,000 or so clones; 10% occur once, and the top ten carry 5% to 6.5%. The sequencing input was PBMCs. Source of these receptors: a man aged 40-55 years in good health and CMV-seropositive. Each CDR3 is given with its conserved first and last residue. A D gene is named only where the DNA matches it firmly. Size is stated for part of the rows, as once, few or many counts, or as a class when the clone is expanded.

size	D	V	J	CDR3	DNA
few	TRBD1	TRBV4-3	TRBJ1-2	CASSQEDPGQGNYGYTF	TGCGCCAGCAGCCAAGAAGACCCGGGACAGGGAAACTATGGCTACACCTTC
NA	TRBD1	TRBV28	TRBJ1-2	CASGLDRTNYGYTF	TGTGCCAGCGGACTGGACAGGACCAACTATGGCTACACCTTC
NA	NA	TRBV6-5	TRBJ2-7	CASSNGFYSYEQYF	TGTGCCAGCAGTAACGGGTTTTACTCCTACGAGCAGTACTTC
NA	NA	TRBV27	TRBJ2-3	CASSFVGYTDTQYF	TGTGCCAGCAGTTTCGTCGGGTACACAGATACGCAGTATTTT
few	NA	TRBV29-1	TRBJ2-5	CSVVLSRPGQETQYF	TGCAGCGTTGTCCTATCCCGGCCCGGGCAAGAGACCCAGTACTTC
few	TRBD2	TRBV7-9	TRBJ2-1	CASSLVGLAGDNEQFF	TGTGCCAGCAGCTTAGTTGGCCTAGCGGGAGACAATGAGCAGTTCTTC
few	NA	TRBV25-1	TRBJ1-2	CASSVLYGYTF	TGTGCCAGCAGTGTCCTCTATGGCTACACCTTC
medium-sized	TRBD2	TRBV4-3	TRBJ2-3	CASSQYLAGGADTQYF	TGCGCCAGCAGCCAATATCTAGCGGGAGGGGCAGATACGCAGTATTTT
NA	NA	TRBV2	TRBJ2-5	CASSGQGQETQYF	TGTGCCAGCAGTGGGCAGGGGCAAGAGACCCAGTACTTC
few	TRBD1	TRBV11-2	TRBJ1-2	CASSFMGQGAGYTF	TGTGCCAGCAGCTTTATGGGACAGGGGGCCGGCTACACCTTC
NA	NA	TRBV19	TRBJ1-6	CASSAGRNSPLHF	TGTGCCAGTAGTGCGGGGCGGAATTCACCCCTCCACTTT
few	TRBD2	TRBV25-1	TRBJ2-2	CASSERLLAGDYGELFF	TGTGCCAGCAGTGAACGATTGCTAGCGGGAGATTACGGGGAGCTGTTTTTT
NA	NA	TRBV11-2	TRBJ2-7	CASSLALSGLDYEQYF	TGTGCCAGCAGCTTAGCCCTTAGCGGCCTCGACTACGAGCAGTACTTC
NA	NA	TRBV11-2	TRBJ2-1	CASSLAVEQFF	TGTGCCAGCAGCTTAGCTGTTGAGCAGTTCTTC
few	NA	TRBV27	TRBJ2-1	CASSLSGPFGSYNEQFF	TGTGCCAGCAGTTTATCTGGGCCGTTTGGCTCCTACAATGAGCAGTTCTTC
NA	TRBD2	TRBV6-6	TRBJ2-1	CASTSGLAAYNEQFF	TGTGCCAGCACCTCGGGACTAGCAGCGTACAATGAGCAGTTCTTC
few	NA	TRBV5-6	TRBJ2-3	CASSFGGADTQYF	TGTGCCAGCAGCTTCGGCGGGGCAGATACGCAGTATTTT
NA	TRBD2	TRBV29-1	TRBJ2-1	CSTEGLAVNEQFF	TGCAGCACGGAGGGACTAGCCGTCAATGAGCAGTTCTTC
NA	TRBD1	TRBV27	TRBJ2-1	CASSIQGNEQFF	TGTGCCAGCAGCATACAGGGGAATGAGCAGTTCTTC
NA	NA	TRBV28	TRBJ2-1	CASSLRAAGFNEQFF	TGTGCCAGCAGTTTACGAGCGGCTGGGTTCAATGAGCAGTTCTTC
NA	TRBD1	TRBV7-6	TRBJ2-7	CASSFLGQGAREQYF	TGTGCCAGCAGCTTTCTTGGTCAGGGGGCTCGCGAGCAGTACTTC
NA	NA	TRBV6-1	TRBJ1-2	CASNGQRPRGDTF	TGTGCCAGCAATGGACAGCGTCCTAGGGGAGACACCTTC
NA	NA	TRBV5-4	TRBJ2-1	CAGSASSYNEQFF	TGTGCCGGAAGCGCAAGCTCCTACAATGAGCAGTTCTTC
NA	TRBD2	TRBV11-2	TRBJ2-2	CASKLLRTSGRVRTGELFF	TGCGCCAGCAAGCTGCTTAGGACTAGCGGGAGAGTAAGAACCGGGGAGCTGTTTTTT
NA	NA	TRBV6-5	TRBJ2-3	CASSSTFGLTPDTQYF	TGTGCCAGCAGTTCCACCTTTGGACTTACCCCAGATACGCAGTATTTT
NA	NA	TRBV18	TRBJ2-2	CASSRGQSTGELFF	TGTGCCAGCTCCCGAGGACAGAGCACCGGGGAGCTGTTTTTT
few	NA	TRBV7-9	TRBJ1-1	CASSSSEARGTEAFF	TGTGCCAGCAGCTCGAGCGAAGCGCGAGGGACTGAAGCTTTCTTT
NA	NA	TRBV11-3	TRBJ2-5	CASSGRQETQYF	TGTGCCAGCAGCGGCAGACAAGAGACCCAGTACTTC
NA	NA	TRBV6-5	TRBJ1-1	CASRKWTENTEAFF	TGTGCCAGCAGAAAATGGACAGAGAACACTGAAGCTTTCTTT
few	NA	TRBV14	TRBJ1-1	CASSQVEVNTEAFF	TGTGCCAGCAGCCAAGTAGAGGTTAACACTGAAGCTTTCTTT
few	NA	TRBV27	TRBJ2-1	CASSTGRANEQFF	TGTGCCAGCAGTACGGGAAGGGCGAATGAGCAGTTCTTC
NA	NA	TRBV7-3	TRBJ2-1	CASSLMTLASHEQFF	TGTGCCAGCAGCCTCATGACCTTAGCGAGCCATGAGCAGTTCTTC
NA	NA	TRBV15	TRBJ1-4	CATSRDKGLNEKLFF	TGTGCCACCAGCAGAGATAAGGGGCTAAATGAAAAACTGTTTTTT
few	NA	TRBV30	TRBJ2-7	CAWSVLGRGSSYEQYF	TGTGCCTGGAGTGTACTAGGGCGGGGAAGCTCCTACGAGCAGTACTTC
few	NA	TRBV27	TRBJ2-1	CASSLYRGDEQFF	TGTGCCAGCAGTTTATATAGGGGCGATGAGCAGTTCTTC
NA	TRBD1	TRBV29-1	TRBJ2-1	CSGPGQGAGEQFF	TGCAGCGGTCCGGGACAGGGGGCCGGTGAGCAGTTCTTC
few	TRBD2	TRBV5-1	TRBJ2-3	CASSSRLAGGTQYF	TGCGCCAGCAGCTCCCGACTGGCGGGGGGTACGCAGTATTTT
NA	TRBD2	TRBV9	TRBJ2-3	CASSPEAGGPTDTQYF	TGTGCCAGCAGCCCCGAAGCGGGAGGGCCCACAGATACGCAGTATTTT
NA	NA	TRBV30	TRBJ2-7	CAWNLGSSYEQYF	TGTGCCTGGAATTTGGGTAGTAGCTACGAGCAGTACTTC
NA	NA	TRBV9	TRBJ2-1	CASSVMSVSYNEQFF	TGTGCCAGCAGCGTAATGTCGGTCTCCTACAATGAGCAGTTCTTC
few	TRBD2	TRBV14	TRBJ2-1	CASSIRTSSNEQFF	TGTGCCAGCAGCATCCGGACTAGCTCCAATGAGCAGTTCTTC
few	TRBD2	TRBV11-1	TRBJ2-5	CASSLGLAKETQYF	TGTGCCAGCAGCTTAGGACTAGCAAAAGAGACCCAGTACTTC
NA	NA	TRBV7-2	TRBJ2-6	CASRGTPGTGANVLTF	TGTGCCAGCAGGGGGACTCCAGGGACTGGGGCCAACGTCCTGACTTTC
few	TRBD1	TRBV18	TRBJ2-7	CASRDSSYEQYF	TGTGCCAGCCGGGACAGCTCCTACGAGCAGTACTTC
NA	NA	TRBV4-2	TRBJ2-7	CASSQQDSYEQYF	TGTGCCAGCAGCCAACAGGACTCCTACGAGCAGTACTTC
few	TRBD2	TRBV4-2	TRBJ2-7	CASSPLGAGGGEQYF	TGTGCCAGCAGCCCTCTGGGGGCGGGAGGTGGTGAGCAGTACTTC
few	TRBD1	TRBV9	TRBJ2-7	CASSVEAGQAYEQYF	TGTGCCAGCAGCGTAGAGGCGGGACAGGCCTACGAGCAGTACTTC
NA	TRBD2	TRBV6-1	TRBJ2-1	CAISRSGSRNEQFF	TGTGCCATCTCCCGCAGCGGGAGTAGGAATGAGCAGTTCTTC
few	NA	TRBV5-1	TRBJ2-1	CASSLKADSYNEQFF	TGCGCCAGCAGCTTGAAAGCGGACTCCTACAATGAGCAGTTCTTC
few	NA	TRBV19	TRBJ2-1	CASSIRGLAFSYNEQFF	TGTGCCAGTAGTATACGCGGGCTAGCGTTTTCTTACAATGAGCAGTTCTTC
NA	NA	TRBV5-4	TRBJ1-2	CASSEGQSQLGYTF	TGTGCCAGCAGCGAAGGACAGTCTCAGCTTGGCTACACCTTC
NA	NA	TRBV27	TRBJ1-5	CASSLRGGGFGNQPQHF	TGTGCCAGCAGTTTAAGAGGGGGGGGTTTCGGCAATCAGCCCCAGCATTTT
few	TRBD2	TRBV9	TRBJ2-3	CASSATSAYRTDTQYF	TGTGCCAGCAGCGCTACTAGCGCCTACCGCACAGATACGCAGTATTTT
few	NA	TRBV7-9	TRBJ2-1	CASSPAYGQFF	TGTGCCAGCAGCCCAGCGTATGGGCAGTTCTTC
NA	TRBD1	TRBV5-4	TRBJ2-3	CASSLEARGLDTQYF	TGTGCCAGCAGCTTGGAGGCCAGGGGGTTAGATACGCAGTATTTT
few	NA	TRBV7-8	TRBJ2-2	CASSLSMNTGELFF	TGTGCCAGCAGCCTATCAATGAACACCGGGGAGCTGTTTTTT
few	NA	TRBV6-1	TRBJ1-1	CASRMTVITEAFF	TGTGCCAGCAGGATGACAGTGATTACTGAAGCTTTCTTT